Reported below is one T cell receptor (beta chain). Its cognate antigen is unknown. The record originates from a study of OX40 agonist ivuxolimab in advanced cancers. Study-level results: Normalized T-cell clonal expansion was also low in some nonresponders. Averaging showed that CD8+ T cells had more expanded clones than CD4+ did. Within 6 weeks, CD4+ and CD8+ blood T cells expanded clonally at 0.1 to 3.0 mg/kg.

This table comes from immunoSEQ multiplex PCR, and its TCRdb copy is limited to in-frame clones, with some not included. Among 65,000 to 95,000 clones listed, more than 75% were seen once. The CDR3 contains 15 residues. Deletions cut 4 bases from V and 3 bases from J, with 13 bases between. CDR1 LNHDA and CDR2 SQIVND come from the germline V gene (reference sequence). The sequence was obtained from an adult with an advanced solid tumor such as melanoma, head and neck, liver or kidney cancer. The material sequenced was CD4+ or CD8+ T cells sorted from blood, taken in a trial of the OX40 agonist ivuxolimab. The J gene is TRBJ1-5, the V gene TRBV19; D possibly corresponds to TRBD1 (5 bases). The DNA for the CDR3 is TGTGCCAGTAGTACATCCCCGGGACCCAATCAGCCCCAGCATTTT. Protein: CASSTSPGPNQPQHF.